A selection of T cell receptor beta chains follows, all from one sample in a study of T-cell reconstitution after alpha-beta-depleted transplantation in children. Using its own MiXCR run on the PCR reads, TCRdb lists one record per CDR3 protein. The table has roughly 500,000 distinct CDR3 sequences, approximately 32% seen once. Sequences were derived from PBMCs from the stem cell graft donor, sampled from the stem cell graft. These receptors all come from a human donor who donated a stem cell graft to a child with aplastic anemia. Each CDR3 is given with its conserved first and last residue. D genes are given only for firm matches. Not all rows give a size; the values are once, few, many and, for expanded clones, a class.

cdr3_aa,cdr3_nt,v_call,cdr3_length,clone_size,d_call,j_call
CSAERGLAGGGEQFF,TGCAGTGCAGAGCGGGGACTAGCGGGAGGGGGTGAGCAGTTCTTC,TRBV20-1,15,NA,TRBD2,TRBJ2-1
CASSQTTEAFF,TGTGCCAGCAGCCAGACGACTGAAGCTTTCTTT,TRBV7-2,11,few,NA,TRBJ1-1
CSTGTANSGAFF,TGCAGTACCGGGACGGCAAATTCGGGAGCTTTCTTT,TRBV29-1,12,few,NA,TRBJ1-1
CSTLRGGTKNIQYF,TGCAGTACTCTTCGGGGGGGCACCAAAAACATTCAGTACTTC,TRBV20-1,14,few,TRBD2,TRBJ2-4
CATSMGAGDNEQFF,TGTGCCACCAGCATGGGGGCCGGGGACAATGAGCAGTTCTTC,TRBV15,14,NA,NA,TRBJ2-1
CSARLGGGTGELFF,TGCAGTGCTAGATTGGGGGGTGGCACCGGGGAGCTGTTTTTT,TRBV20-1,14,once,NA,TRBJ2-2
CSTAGANTEAFF,TGCAGTACCGCAGGGGCGAACACTGAAGCTTTCTTT,TRBV20-1,12,NA,NA,TRBJ1-1
CAWSVGGLVGAKNIQYF,TGTGCCTGGAGTGTTGGAGGGCTCGTTGGAGCCAAAAACATTCAGTACTTC,TRBV30,17,NA,NA,TRBJ2-4
CASSSTRGTQYF,TGTGCCAGCAGTTCGACCCGGGGTACCCAGTACTTC,TRBV28,12,few,NA,TRBJ2-5
CASSKRGPGAFF,TGTGCCAGCAGTAAACGGGGACCCGGAGCTTTCTTT,TRBV12-3/TRBV12-4,12,many,NA,TRBJ1-1
CSAMGASGSGAKNIQYF,TGCAGTGCAATGGGGGCTAGCGGCTCGGGGGCCAAAAACATTCAGTACTTC,TRBV20-1,17,NA,NA,TRBJ2-4
CSASPSGNTYEQYF,TGCAGTGCTAGCCCGTCGGGGAATACCTACGAGCAGTACTTC,TRBV20-1,14,few,NA,TRBJ2-7